This passage covers 10 T cell receptor beta chains from one sample sequenced in a study of T-cell memory formation after mild COVID-19. TCRdb re-called the 5' RACE reads with MiXCR, one entry per CDR3 protein. This table has 350,000 to 450,000 distinct CDR3 sequences, 20% appearing once. The source material was PBMCs or a T cell subset sorted from them (not recorded which). The source of these receptors is an adult woman who had mild COVID-19 (a few samples of this study predate the infection). Cell type and time point are not known.

The chain joins TRBV5-4 to TRBJ1-2, with D possibly matching TRBD1 (5 bases). Germline CDR1 is SGHNT and CDR2 is YYREEE (reference sequence). The CDR3 covers 14 residues. V was clipped by 6 bases and J by 4 bases, with 16 bases between them. The CDR3 spells CASTATALPYGYTF. The CDR3 region has the DNA TGTGCCAGCACGGCGACAGCTTTACCCTATGGCTACACCTTC.

The V and J genes are TRBV24-1 and TRBJ2-4, with 9 positions matching TRBD2. There are 14 residues in the CDR3. Germline values: CDR1 KGHDR, CDR2 SFDVKD. V lost 3 bases, J lost 6 bases, and 2 bases stayed unmatched. The CDR3 DNA sequence: TGTGCCACCAGTGATAGGACTAGCGCAAACATTCAGTACTTC. This sequence encodes CATSDRTSANIQYF.

This clonotype was counted a few times. The genes are TRBV20-1 and TRBJ2-5; 9 positions agree with TRBD2. V shed 3 bases, J shed 4 bases, and the junction held 9 bases outside the gene matches. The germline CDR1 and CDR2 sequences are DFQATT and SNEGSKA (reference sequence). This CDR3 comprises 15 residues. CDR3 sequence (DNA): TGCAGTGCTAGGGAGGGGCTAGCGGGGACAGAGACCCAGTACTTC. This translates into CSAREGLAGTETQYF.

This clonotype was observed many times. The V and J genes are TRBV12-3 or TRBV12-4 and TRBJ2-5, with D tentatively TRBD1 (6 bases). Trimming stripped 3 bases from V and 5 bases from J, with 10 bases between. This CDR3 comprises 13 residues. The CDR3 protein is CASSFTGRETQYF. For the CDR3, the DNA is TGTGCCAGCAGTTTTACAGGGCGGGAGACCCAGTACTTC.

The gene calls are TRBV3-1 and TRBJ2-3; 7 positions agree with TRBD1. The V segment lost 3 bases and the J segment 1 base; nucleotides outside the gene matches: 7. This CDR3 is 16 amino acids long. Germline V gene data show CDR1 as LGHDT and CDR2 as YNNKEL (reference sequence). CDR3 sequence reads: CASSHNRGAGTDTQYF. The CDR3 DNA is TGTGCCAGCAGCCATAACAGGGGTGCAGGCACAGATACGCAGTATTTT.

This clonotype appeared a few times. The V and J genes are TRBV7-6 and TRBJ2-3, with D tentatively TRBD2 (7 bases). This CDR3 region has 14 residues. Trimming pared 2 bases from V and 6 bases from J, leaving 12 bases between. In germline, CDR1 is SGHVS, CDR2 FNYEAQ. The CDR3 reads CASSLNGGGDTQYF. The CDR3 DNA reads TGTGCCAGCAGCTTAAATGGGGGGGGCGATACGCAGTATTTT. The full variable domain, its missing parts supplied by reference TRBV7-6 and TRBJ2-3, is GAGVSQSPRYKVTKRGQDVALRCDPISGHVSLYWYRQALGQGPEFLTYFNYEAQQDKSGLPNDRFSAERPEGSISTLTIQRTEQRDSAMYRCASSLNGGGDTQYFGPGTRLTVL.

The V gene is TRBV2, the J gene TRBJ2-7; D gene uncertain. Between the trimmed V and J ends, which lost 4 bases and 2 bases, there was a span of 12 bases. This CDR3 is 14 amino acids long. Germline loops: CDR1 SNHLY, CDR2 FYNNEI. DNA of the CDR3: TGTGCCAGCAGTGCCGAACAGAAGACCTACGAGCAGTACTTC. Its protein product is CASSAEQKTYEQYF.

There are a few counts of this clonotype. V usage is TRBV12-3 or TRBV12-4 and J usage is TRBJ2-6; no definite D call. This CDR3 has 14 residues. Trimming removed 6 bases from V and 0 bases from J, with 6 bases in between. CDR3 region: CASRPDSGANVLTF. CDR3 sequence (DNA): TGTGCCAGCAGGCCAGACTCTGGGGCCAACGTCCTGACTTTC.

This chain joins TRBV12-3 or TRBV12-4 and TRBJ2-2; 9 bases are a match to TRBD1. V lost 4 bases to trimming and J lost 3 bases; unmatched junction nucleotides: 3. The CDR3 runs 15 residues. The CDR3 region has the DNA TGTGCCAGCAGTTCGAGGACAGGGGACACCGGGGAGCTGTTTTTT. Its protein product is CASSSRTGDTGELFF.

This clonotype has more than one count but fewer than ten. The V gene is TRBV20-1, the J gene TRBJ2-1; TRBD2 aligns across 8 bases. The CDR3 consists of 14 residues. Germline V gene sequence: CDR1 DFQATT, CDR2 SNEGSKA (reference sequence). V lost 6 bases and J lost 9; bases outside the gene matches: 13. For the CDR3, the DNA is TGCAGTGCCTCTCTAGTAGCGGGAAAATCTGAGCAGTTCTTC. As protein: CSASLVAGKSEQFF.